This T cell receptor (beta chain) derives from a study of neurological immune-mediated disorders. Using its own MiXCR run on the 5' RACE reads, TCRdb lists one record per CDR3 protein. The sample comprises some 22,000 distinct CDR3 sequences, less than 15% of which are singletons, and roughly 5.4% rests with the top ten. Time point in this sample: technical triplicate 1. The CDR3 has 14 residues. This clonotype was picked up many times. The sample comprised CD4+ T cells from blood. The receptor comes from a female donor with HTLV-1-associated myelopathy (HAM/TSP). The chain employs TRBV21-1 and TRBJ1-1; no check of the table's D call, TRBD1, against the DNA was made. TRBV21-1 is tagged as a pseudogene. The CDR3 DNA follows: TGTGCCAGCAGGGGCGAAACAGCGAACACTGAAGCTTTCTTT. Amino acids: CASRGETANTEAFF.